These 25 T cell receptor beta chains originate from one sample sequenced in a study of cytotoxic CD8 clonotypes in ibrutinib-treated CLL. Repertoires were generated with immunoSEQ multiplex PCR, while TCRdb's copy carries only in-frame clones and drops some. This sample has over 130,000 clones, with more than 75% found just once. This material consisted of PBMCs, taken after 36 months of ibrutinib treatment. All receptors derive from a human donor with chronic lymphocytic leukemia.

The V call is TRBV27, the J call TRBJ1-2, with 7 nucleotides matching TRBD1. Germline trimming cut 5 bases from V and 3 bases from J; bases unmatched to any gene: 3. Germline V gives CDR1 MNHEY, CDR2 SMNVEV (reference sequence). There are 13 residues in the CDR3. The CDR3 DNA sequence: TGTGCCAGCAGTGGGACAGAGTACTATGGCTACACCTTC. Its protein is CASSGTEYYGYTF.

V gene TRBV28 combines with J gene TRBJ1-5; weak D call: TRBD1 (5 bases). This CDR3 has 16 residues. Per the germline V gene, CDR1 is MDHEN and CDR2 is SYDVKM. V gave up 3 bases and J gave up 2 bases, with 14 bases separating them. The CDR3 DNA sequence: TGTGCCAGCAGTTTTAGGTCGGGGGTTGGCAATCAGCCCCAGCATTTT. It is translated as CASSFRSGVGNQPQHF.

This clone came up once. V gene TRBV7-9 combines with J gene TRBJ1-1; no clear D. The V end was cut by 1 base, the J end by 9 bases, with 6 bases between. The CDR3 contains 11 residues. The germline V gene encodes CDR1 SEHNR and CDR2 FQNEAQ (reference sequence). DNA of the CDR3: TGTGCCAGCAGCTTAGGGAGAAAAGCTTTCTTT. Translation: CASSLGRKAFF.

This chain links TRBV30 with TRBJ1-2; D not resolved. This CDR3 comprises 13 residues. The germline CDR1 and CDR2 sequences are GTSNPN and SVGIG (reference sequence). Trimming removed 3 bases from V and 8 bases from J, with 16 bases in between. DNA for the CDR3: TGTGCCTGGAGCGATCTGCGAGCCGGGGGCTACACCTTC. Translating gives CAWSDLRAGGYTF.

This clone showed up just a few times. The DNA for the CDR3 is TGTGCCAGTACTCCCTTCATATTCGGGAACACTGAAGCTTTCTTT. Protein: CASTPFIFGNTEAFF. V gene TRBV19 combines with J gene TRBJ1-1; D not certain. V was trimmed by 7 bases and J by 1 base, leaving 16 bases between them. The CDR3 runs to 15 residues. Germline CDR1 is LNHDA and CDR2 is SQIVND (reference sequence).

In this sample, this clone turned up a few times. This sequence joins TRBV9 and TRBJ1-1; a weak D match, TRBD1 (6 bases). CDR1 and CDR2 (germline): SGDLS, YYNGEE. Trimming removed 3 bases from V and 1 base from J, with 10 bases in between. The CDR3 has 14 amino acids. The CDR3 protein is CASSAGHPNTEAFF. The CDR3 DNA is TGTGCCAGCAGCGCGGGACACCCGAACACTGAAGCTTTCTTT.

The CDR3 DNA sequence: TGTGCCAGTACCATTGAGGGGGCAGCAAGTCCGAGCGCTGAAGCTTTCTTT. Translated: CASTIEGAASPSAEAFF. The V call is TRBV19, the J call TRBJ1-1; 7 bases agree with TRBD1. V was clipped by 7 bases and J by 6 bases; unmatched bases: 20. CDR1 LNHDA and CDR2 SQIVND come from the germline V gene (reference sequence). CDR3 length: 17 residues.

The chain uses TRBV19 and TRBJ2-4, with D hard to call. The CDR3 is 13 residues long. Trimming removed 5 bases from V and 8 bases from J, with 13 bases in between. From germline, CDR1 is LNHDA and CDR2 SQIVND (reference sequence). The CDR3 loop reads CASSSGAFDIQYF. DNA for the CDR3: TGTGCCAGTAGTTCGGGCGCTTTTGACATTCAGTACTTC.

This rearrangement joins TRBV18 to TRBJ2-2, with TRBD1 identical over 9 bases. In germline, CDR1 is KGHSH, CDR2 LQKENI. The CDR3 totals 15 residues. The V gene end was trimmed by 3 bases and the J gene end by 5 bases; junction bases not matched to a gene: 4. DNA of the CDR3: TGTGCCAGCTCACCCTCCGGGACAGGGACCGGGGAGCTGTTTTTT. Encoded protein: CASSPSGTGTGELFF.

In this sample, this clone turned up a few times. V gene TRBV11-2 combines with J gene TRBJ2-1, with D maybe TRBD2 (5 bases). The CDR3 runs 15 residues. V was shortened by 5 bases and J by 0 bases, with 11 bases between the two germline ends. Germline CDR1 is SGHAT and CDR2 is FQNNGV. The CDR3 region has the DNA TGTGCCAGCAGCCCGGGGATGGGCTCCTACAATGAGCAGTTCTTC. Its protein is CASSPGMGSYNEQFF.

V gene TRBV6-1 combines with J gene TRBJ2-1, with D perhaps being TRBD1 or TRBD2 (6 bases each). The V end was cut by 1 base, the J end by 1 base, with 17 bases between. Germline lookup yields CDR1 MNHNS and CDR2 SASEGT. There are 18 residues in the CDR3. CDR3 region: CASSEVSWGADSYNEQFF. DNA for the CDR3: TGTGCCAGCAGTGAAGTATCATGGGGGGCAGATTCCTACAATGAGCAGTTCTTC.

The genes are TRBV4-1 and TRBJ1-3; possibly TRBD1 for D (6 bases). Per germline, CDR1 MGHRA and CDR2 YSYEKL. This CDR3 spans 16 amino acids. The ends were cut back, 3 bases at V and 0 bases at J, with 12 bases in the middle. DNA for the CDR3: TGCGCCAGCAGCCACCAGGAGGGGGGCTCTGGAAACACCATATATTTT. This codes for CASSHQEGGSGNTIYF.

The J gene is TRBJ2-7, the V gene TRBV27; a possible D gene is TRBD2 (5 bases). CDR3 length: 11 residues. V was cut by 4 bases and J by 8 bases, with 9 bases left in between. Per germline, CDR1 MNHEY and CDR2 SMNVEV (reference sequence). The CDR3 region has the DNA TGTGCCAGCAGTTCTCCCGGGAAGCAGTACTTC. Residues: CASSSPGKQYF.

V usage is TRBV30 and J usage is TRBJ2-3; weak D call: TRBD1 (5 bases). Between the trimmed V and J ends, which lost 5 bases and 1 base, there was a span of 16 bases. The germline V gene encodes CDR1 GTSNPN and CDR2 SVGIG (reference sequence). The CDR3 length is 15 residues. DNA of the CDR3: TGTGCCTGGTCCCCTTGGGGCCGTGGCACAGATACGCAGTATTTT. The encoded protein is CAWSPWGRGTDTQYF.

V is TRBV7-8 and J is TRBJ2-7; possible D gene TRBD1, 5 bases. CDR1 and CDR2 from the germline V gene are SGHVS and FQNEAQ. CDR3 length equals 16 residues. Trimming removed 1 base from V and 0 bases from J, with 13 bases in between. Here the CDR3 reads CASSLGYTGYSYEQYF. The DNA for the CDR3 is TGTGCCAGCAGCTTAGGGTACACAGGCTACTCCTACGAGCAGTACTTC.

The CDR3, as DNA: TGTGCCAGCAGCCAAGGCGGACAGGGCAGAAAGTATTTT. This translates into CASSQGGQGRKYF. The chain uses TRBV14 and TRBJ2-3; 8 bases match TRBD1. This CDR3 has 13 residues. The J segment lost 13 bases and the V segment lost 1 base, leaving 7 bases of the junction unmatched. From germline, CDR1 is SGHDN and CDR2 FVKESK.

Comment on this clone: The sample carries other DNA sequences with the same CDR3. The gene calls are TRBV30 and TRBJ2-1; 13 bases agree with TRBD2. This CDR3 comprises 16 residues. Per germline, CDR1 GTSNPN and CDR2 SVGIG (reference sequence). J gave up 3 bases and V 0 bases, and 2 bases lay outside the gene matches. CDR3 DNA: TGTGCCTGGAGTGTTCGGACTAGCGGGAGCTACAATGAGCAGTTCTTC. Its protein product is CAWSVRTSGSYNEQFF.

V usage is TRBV5-4 and J usage is TRBJ2-1; TRBD2 might be the D (5 bases). This CDR3 comprises 13 residues. The germline V gene encodes CDR1 SGHNT and CDR2 YYREEE (reference sequence). Deletions cut 4 bases from V and 6 bases from J, with 11 bases between. CDR3 DNA sequence: TGTGCCAGCAGCAAGGACTGGCTCAATGAGCAGTTCTTC. This translates into CASSKDWLNEQFF.

The V gene is TRBV19, the J gene TRBJ1-1; D ambiguous. Germline lookup yields CDR1 LNHDA and CDR2 SQIVND (reference sequence). The V end was cut by 5 bases, the J end by 0 bases, with 7 bases between. This CDR3 region has 13 residues. In DNA form, the CDR3 reads TGTGCCAGTAGTGACTCCCTGAACACTGAAGCTTTCTTT. This codes for CASSDSLNTEAFF.

The J gene is TRBJ1-2, the V gene TRBV29-1; D unclear. V was cut by 7 bases and J by 5 bases, with 11 bases left in between. The CDR3 has 11 residues. Germline CDR1 is SQVTM and CDR2 is ANQGSEA. DNA of the CDR3: TGCAGCGACCTCCGGGAATATGGCTACACCTTC. Its protein is CSDLREYGYTF. The whole variable domain, filled in from reference TRBV29-1 and TRBJ1-2, reads SAVISQKPSRDICQRGTSLTIQCQVDSQVTMMFWYRQQPGQSLTLIATANQGSEATYESGFVIDKFPISRPNLTFSTLTVSNMSPEDSSIYLCSDLREYGYTFGSGTRLTVV.

The V and J genes are TRBV10-3 and TRBJ1-2; D not certain. The CDR3 loop spans 16 amino acids. Germline CDR1 ENHRY, CDR2 SYGVKD. The V end was cut by 0 bases, the J end by 6 bases, with 17 bases between. CDR3: CAISESGGNGLNGYTF. The CDR3 DNA reads TGTGCCATCAGTGAGTCGGGCGGAAACGGATTAAATGGCTACACCTTC.

V usage is TRBV7-9 and J usage is TRBJ1-2; D is unclear. Germline CDR1 is SEHNR and CDR2 is FQNEAQ (reference sequence). V was clipped by 5 bases and J by 4 bases, with 20 bases between them. This CDR3 is built from 16 residues. The DNA for the CDR3 is TGTGCCAGCAGCGCCGGAAGGGTGAGCTTGAGCTATGGCTACACCTTC. Translating gives CASSAGRVSLSYGYTF.

The chain uses TRBV9 and TRBJ2-3, with TRBD2 matching 8 bases. V was pared by 0 bases and J by 5 bases, with 5 bases of the junction left unmatched. The CDR3 contains 15 residues. Germline values: CDR1 SGDLS, CDR2 YYNGEE. The CDR3 here is CASSVAGGLKDTQYF. CDR3 nucleotides: TGTGCCAGCAGCGTAGCGGGGGGGCTCAAAGATACGCAGTATTTT. The entire variable domain, with the rest obtained from reference TRBV9 and TRBJ2-3, is as follows: DSGVTQTPKHLITATGQRVTLRCSPRSGDLSVYWYQQSLDQGLQFLIQYYNGEERAKGNILERFSAQQFPDLHSELNLSSLELGDSALYFCASSVAGGLKDTQYFGPGTRLTVL.

The CDR3 bases are TGCGCCAGCAGCCAAGCCCGGGGGCCTGGAAACACCATATATTTT. Translated: CASSQARGPGNTIYF. The V gene is TRBV4-1, the J gene TRBJ1-3, with TRBD1 as a possible D gene (6 bases). Trimming pared 1 base from V and 2 bases from J, leaving 9 bases between. CDR1 and CDR2 from the germline V gene are MGHRA and YSYEKL. The CDR3 runs 15 residues.

This clone came up a few times. The V gene is TRBV11-2, the J gene TRBJ2-7; the D is unclear. Germline V gives CDR1 SGHAT, CDR2 FQNNGV. V dropped 1 base and J dropped 3 bases, with 7 bases sitting between them. The CDR3 runs 13 residues. CDR3 amino acids: CASSLGPGYEQYF. CDR3 coding DNA: TGTGCCAGCAGCTTAGGTCCAGGCTACGAGCAGTACTTC. The full variable domain, its missing parts supplied by reference TRBV11-2 and TRBJ2-7, is EAGVAQSPRYKIIEKRQSVAFWCNPISGHATLYWYQQILGQGPKLLIQFQNNGVVDDSQLPKDRFSAERLKGVDSTLKIQPAKLEDSAVYLCASSLGPGYEQYFGPGTRLTVT.